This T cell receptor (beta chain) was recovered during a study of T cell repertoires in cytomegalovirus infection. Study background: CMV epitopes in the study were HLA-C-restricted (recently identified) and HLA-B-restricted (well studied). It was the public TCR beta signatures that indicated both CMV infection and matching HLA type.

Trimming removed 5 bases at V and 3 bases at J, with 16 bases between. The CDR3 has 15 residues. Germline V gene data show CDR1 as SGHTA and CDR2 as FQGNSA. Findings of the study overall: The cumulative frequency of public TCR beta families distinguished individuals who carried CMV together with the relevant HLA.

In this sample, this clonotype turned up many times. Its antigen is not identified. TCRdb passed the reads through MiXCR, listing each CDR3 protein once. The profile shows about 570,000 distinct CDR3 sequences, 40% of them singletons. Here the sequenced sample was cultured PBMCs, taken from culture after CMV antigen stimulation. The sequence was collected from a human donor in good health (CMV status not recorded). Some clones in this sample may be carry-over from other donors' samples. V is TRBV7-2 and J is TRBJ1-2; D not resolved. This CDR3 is CASSGRGRGDYGYTF. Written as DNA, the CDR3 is TGTGCCAGCAGCGGACGCGGCCGCGGAGACTATGGCTACACCTTC.